Sequencing of this T cell receptor beta chain was carried out in a study of identical twins. General study results and limits: The study based its conclusions on cross-sectional statistical analysis and did not follow the same donors. In cord blood, abundant beta clonotypes had fewer insertions; memory showed no trend. Shared out-of-frame alpha sequences (those common to twins) showed excess low generation probability.

It was template switching that added a universal primer site, and there were unique molecular identifiers on the cDNA. TCRdb recomputed calls from the 5' RACE reads with MiXCR, one row per CDR3 protein. This table has 420,000 or so distinct CDR3 sequences, 18% appearing once. The V and J ends lost 1 base and 3 bases respectively, with 12 bases between them. Germline V gene data show CDR1 as DFQATT and CDR2 as SNEGSKA (reference sequence). The CDR3 covers 14 residues. This clonotype was recorded many times. Antigen specificity is unknown. The clonotype comes from a man aged 50-59 years in good health. The V call is TRBV20-1, the J call TRBJ1-2; D call uncertain. The sequencing sample was made of naive T cells sorted from blood. CDR3 in DNA: TGCAGTGCTAGAGGGTTGCAGTCACACTATGGCTACACCTTC. Its protein is CSARGLQSHYGYTF.